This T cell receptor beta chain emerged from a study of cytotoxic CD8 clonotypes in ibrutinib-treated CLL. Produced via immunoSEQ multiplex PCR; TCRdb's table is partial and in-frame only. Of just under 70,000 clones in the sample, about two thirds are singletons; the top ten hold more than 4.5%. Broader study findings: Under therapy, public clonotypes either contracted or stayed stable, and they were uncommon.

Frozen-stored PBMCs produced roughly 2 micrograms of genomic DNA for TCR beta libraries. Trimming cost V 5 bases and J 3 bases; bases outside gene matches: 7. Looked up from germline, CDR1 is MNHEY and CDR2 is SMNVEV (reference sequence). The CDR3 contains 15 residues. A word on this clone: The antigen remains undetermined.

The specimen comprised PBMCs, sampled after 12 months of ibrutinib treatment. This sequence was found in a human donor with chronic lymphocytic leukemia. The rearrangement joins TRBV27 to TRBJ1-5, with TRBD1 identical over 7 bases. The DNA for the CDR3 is TGTGCCAGCAGTAGGGAGACAGGGCTCAATCAGCCCCAGCATTTT. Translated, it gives CASSRETGLNQPQHF.